Below, 20 T cell receptor beta chains from the same sample are listed, as sequenced in a study of CD8 T cells in ankylosing spondylitis. TCRdb called the 5' RACE reads again in MiXCR, with one record for every CDR3 protein. This sample has roughly 30,000 distinct CDR3 sequences, with 5.3% found just once. Sequencing used blood, either unsorted or a sorted T cell fraction (not recorded which). The receptors originated from a female donor with ankylosing spondylitis or in good health (not recorded which).

This chain uses TRBV9 with TRBJ2-1; the match to TRBD2 covers 11 bases. Germline CDR1 is SGDLS and CDR2 is YYNGEE. The CDR3 contains 19 residues. V gave up 2 bases and J gave up 5 bases; unmatched junction bases: 15. CDR3 bases: TGTGCCAGCAGCGTGGGGCTAGCGGGAGGAGCGGGTATGGACAATGAGCAGTTCTTC. This sequence encodes CASSVGLAGGAGMDNEQFF.

This clonotype was found many times. This chain uses TRBV9 with TRBJ2-7, with D uncertain. Germline V gene lookup returns CDR1 SGDLS and CDR2 YYNGEE. CDR3 length: 16 amino acids. Between the trimmed V and J ends, which lost 4 bases and 1 base, there was a span of 18 bases. The CDR3 spells CASSSGPAASSYEQYF. The CDR3 DNA reads TGTGCCAGCAGCTCGGGCCCAGCAGCCAGTTCCTACGAGCAGTACTTC.

Ten or more counts support this clonotype. The gene calls are TRBV9 and TRBJ1-4; the match to TRBD1 covers 9 bases. The CDR3 is made up of 17 amino acids. Germline V gene data show CDR1 as SGDLS and CDR2 as YYNGEE. Unmatched junction bases numbered 7, after V lost 3 bases and J lost 1 base. The CDR3 protein is CASSARDRARTNEKLFF. The CDR3 nucleotides read TGTGCCAGCAGCGCCCGGGACAGGGCACGAACTAATGAAAAACTGTTTTTT. The whole variable domain, remainder taken from reference TRBV9 and TRBJ1-4, is DSGVTQTPKHLITATGQRVTLRCSPRSGDLSVYWYQQSLDQGLQFLIQYYNGEERAKGNILERFSAQQFPDLHSELNLSSLELGDSALYFCASSARDRARTNEKLFFGSGTQLSVL.

The chain links TRBV9 to TRBJ2-5; D is ambiguous. Germline-derived CDR1 and CDR2 are SGDLS and YYNGEE. V shed 3 bases and J shed 1 base, with 7 bases lying between them. CDR3 length: 13 amino acids. The CDR3 spells CASSAASQETQYF. The CDR3 DNA reads as TGTGCCAGCAGCGCGGCTAGCCAAGAGACCCAGTACTTC.

This chain joins TRBV9 and TRBJ1-1; TRBD1 agrees at 9 bases. The CDR3 is made up of 15 amino acids. Germline CDR1 SGDLS, CDR2 YYNGEE. V gave up 0 bases and J gave up 6 bases; unmatched junction bases: 6. In nucleotides, the CDR3 is TGTGCCAGCAGCGTAGGCGGGACAGGGAGCGCTGAAGCTTTCTTT. Its protein product is CASSVGGTGSAEAFF.

Many counts were recorded for this clonotype. The chain employs TRBV9 and TRBJ2-1; D is unresolved. Germline values: CDR1 SGDLS, CDR2 YYNGEE. CDR3 size: 15 residues. Deletions cut 4 bases from V and 6 bases from J, with 17 bases between. CDR3 coding DNA: TGTGCCAGCAGCTCCCGCCTTGGCGTGGGCAATGAGCAGTTCTTC. Protein sequence: CASSSRLGVGNEQFF. Drawing the rest from reference TRBV9 and TRBJ2-1, the complete variable domain is DSGVTQTPKHLITATGQRVTLRCSPRSGDLSVYWYQQSLDQGLQFLIQYYNGEERAKGNILERFSAQQFPDLHSELNLSSLELGDSALYFCASSSRLGVGNEQFFGPGTRLTVL.

The table lists this clonotype with many counts. The chain joins TRBV9 to TRBJ1-3, with TRBD1 as a possible D gene (6 bases). The CDR3 is 15 amino acids. Germline V gene data show CDR1 as SGDLS and CDR2 as YYNGEE. The ends were cut back, 4 bases at V and 0 bases at J, with 11 bases in the middle. CDR3 coding DNA: TGTGCCAGCAGCTCAGGGGCTTTCTCTGGAAACACCATATATTTT. Protein sequence: CASSSGAFSGNTIYF.

This clonotype qualifies as medium-sized. The chain carries TRBV9 and TRBJ1-2, with D uncertain. Per the germline V gene, CDR1 is SGDLS and CDR2 is YYNGEE. The CDR3 loop spans 13 amino acids. V lost 2 bases, J lost 5 bases, and 10 bases lay in between. The CDR3 region is CASSVGGNYGYTF. The CDR3 DNA follows: TGTGCCAGCAGCGTCGGAGGGAATTATGGCTACACCTTC.

This clonotype showed up many times. The rearrangement links TRBV9 to TRBJ2-1; D possibly corresponds to TRBD2 (6 bases). The CDR3 is 16 amino acids. Germline CDR1 and CDR2: SGDLS and YYNGEE. V dropped 3 bases and J dropped 2 bases, with 15 bases sitting between them. This chain's CDR3 is CASSEGTLPPYNEQFF. In nucleotides, the CDR3 is TGTGCCAGCAGCGAGGGGACTTTGCCACCCTACAATGAGCAGTTCTTC.

This clonotype showed up many times. The chain joins TRBV9 to TRBJ2-1; no clear D. Germline-derived CDR1 and CDR2 are SGDLS and YYNGEE. The CDR3 contains 16 residues. V dropped 0 bases and J dropped 7 bases, with 17 bases sitting between them. The CDR3 spells CASSVAVGPPANEQFF. In DNA form, the CDR3 reads TGTGCCAGCAGCGTAGCCGTGGGCCCTCCGGCGAATGAGCAGTTCTTC.

This chain links TRBV9 with TRBJ2-5, with D possibly TRBD2 on 5 matching bases. Trimming pared 0 bases from V and 4 bases from J, leaving 16 bases between. Germline V gene sequence: CDR1 SGDLS, CDR2 YYNGEE. CDR3 length: 16 residues. The CDR3 here is CASSVATGKTPETQYF. The CDR3 DNA follows: TGTGCCAGCAGCGTAGCTACGGGGAAAACCCCAGAGACCCAGTACTTC.

By its share, this clonotype is medium-sized. The chain uses TRBV9 and TRBJ2-5, with TRBD1 identical over 7 bases. Per germline, CDR1 SGDLS and CDR2 YYNGEE. V gave up 7 bases and J gave up 2 bases; unmatched junction bases: 8. The CDR3 has 14 residues. CDR3 protein: CASSLQQGQETQYF. CDR3 DNA: TGTGCCAGCTCTCTACAACAGGGGCAAGAGACCCAGTACTTC.

At least ten counts were recorded for this clonotype. This sequence joins TRBV9 and TRBJ2-5; D unclear. Germline-derived CDR1 and CDR2 are SGDLS and YYNGEE. The CDR3 contains 16 residues. V was shortened by 0 bases and J by 0 bases, with 12 bases between the two germline ends. The CDR3 nucleotides read TGTGCCAGCAGCGTAGAAGACGGCAGGTACCAAGAGACCCAGTACTTC. Its protein product is CASSVEDGRYQETQYF.

This clonotype was seen many times. J is TRBJ2-1 and V is TRBV9; 8 bases agree with TRBD2. CDR1 is SGDLS, CDR2 YYNGEE, per germline. The CDR3 has 16 residues. The ends lost 6 bases at V and 7 bases at J; junction bases unmatched: 15. The CDR3 DNA sequence: TGTGCCAGCACCCCCCTCGGGGGGGGAGTAGGGAATGAGCAGTTCTTC. It yields the protein CASTPLGGGVGNEQFF.

This clonotype showed up many times. The chain is built from TRBV9 and TRBJ2-1, with TRBD2 identical over 15 bases. From germline, CDR1 is SGDLS and CDR2 YYNGEE. CDR3 length: 17 amino acids. Trimming at V came to 0 bases and at J to 7 bases, leaving 5 bases not matched to a gene. CDR3 nucleotide sequence: TGTGCCAGCAGCGTAGATCGAGGGACTAGCGGGGGGAATGAGCAGTTCTTC. Translation: CASSVDRGTSGGNEQFF.

This clonotype occurred many times. This chain connects TRBV9 to TRBJ2-1, with D maybe TRBD2 (6 bases). Germline loops: CDR1 SGDLS, CDR2 YYNGEE. This CDR3 region has 13 residues. V shed 3 bases and J shed 10 bases, with 14 bases lying between them. CDR3 amino acids: CASSGHTGEEQFF. As DNA, the CDR3 is TGTGCCAGCAGCGGACACACGGGGGAGGAGCAGTTCTTC.

There are many counts of this clonotype. This CDR3 reads CASSPGGTWSGEQFF. The CDR3 nucleotides are TGTGCCAGCAGCCCAGGGGGGACATGGAGTGGCGAGCAGTTCTTC. The V call is TRBV9, the J call TRBJ2-1, with TRBD1 as a possible D gene (7 bases). The germline V gene encodes CDR1 SGDLS and CDR2 YYNGEE. The CDR3 runs to 15 residues. With 4 bases removed from V and 10 bases from J, the gap between germline ends came to 21 bases.

This clonotype was counted many times. CDR3 region: CASSAPLGTTHNEQFF. DNA for the CDR3: TGTGCCAGCAGCGCGCCCTTGGGGACTACCCACAATGAGCAGTTCTTC. The chain is built from TRBV9 and TRBJ2-1; 7 positions match TRBD2. From germline, CDR1 is SGDLS and CDR2 YYNGEE. Trimming cost V 3 bases and J 5 bases; bases outside gene matches: 11. The CDR3 is 16 amino acids.

This clonotype was found many times. The chain recombines TRBV9 with TRBJ2-7; maybe TRBD2 (6 bases). Germline CDR1 and CDR2: SGDLS and YYNGEE. This CDR3 contains 12 residues. V was pared by 4 bases and J by 6 bases, with 11 bases between. The CDR3 nucleotides read TGTGCCAGCAGCCCCCGGGGGAGCGAGCAGTACTTC. It translates to CASSPRGSEQYF.

At least ten counts were recorded for this clonotype. CDR3 residues: CASSPEMINEKLFF. CDR3 sequence (DNA): TGTGCCAGCAGCCCTGAGATGATTAATGAAAAACTGTTTTTT. This chain joins TRBV9 and TRBJ1-4; no reliable D call. CDR1 is SGDLS, CDR2 YYNGEE, per germline. The CDR3 contains 14 residues. Trimming stripped 4 bases from V and 4 bases from J, with 11 bases between.